The 30 T cell receptor beta chains in this list originate from one sample, sequenced in a study of cytomegalovirus exposure and HLA in healthy donors (dated by TCRdb to 2017 to 2019). Libraries were constructed by the immunoSEQ multiplex PCR assay. For the multiplex PCR, a mixture combining 60 forward primers for TCR Vbeta segments and 13 reverse primers for TCR Jbeta segments was used. The table was pulled from immuneACCESS by TCRdb, which kept in-frame rearrangements only. Such tables lose some clones; where checked, under half of the loss comes from unresolved V genes, and the rest has no known cause. The sample data list under 250,000 clones, and around 80% of these were observed just once. 0.6% to 0.7% of the sample lies in the top ten. The sample consisted of PBMCs. These receptors all stem from a man aged 18 to 30 in good health and CMV-seronegative.

The gene calls are TRBV7-6 and TRBJ1-3; 7 nucleotides line up with TRBD1. The CDR3 is made up of 15 amino acids. V dropped 5 bases and J dropped 0; count of bases not matched to a gene: 4. Germline lookup yields CDR1 SGHVS and CDR2 FNYEAQ. CDR3 DNA: TGTGCCAGCAGCGAGGACAGGAACTCTGGAAACACCATATATTTT. Its protein is CASSEDRNSGNTIYF.

V is TRBV7-3 and J is TRBJ2-3; 8 positions match TRBD2. This CDR3 contains 16 residues. Germline CDR1 SGHTA, CDR2 FQGTGA. The junction had 5 bases not matched to a gene; V was cut back by 1 base and J by 2 bases. In DNA form, the CDR3 reads TGTGCCAGCAGCTTAATGGCGGGAGGCGCCACAGATACGCAGTATTTT. It codes for CASSLMAGGATDTQYF.

V and J are TRBV7-2 and TRBJ1-2, with D possibly matching TRBD1 (5 bases). Trimming shortened V by 5 bases and J by 7 bases, and 17 bases separated the two germline ends. The length of the CDR3 is 14 residues. CDR1 and CDR2 (germline): SGHTA, FQGNSA. CDR3 residues: CASSPLTGHLGYTF. CDR3 DNA sequence: TGTGCCAGCAGCCCCTTAACAGGTCATCTTGGCTACACCTTC.

This chain joins TRBV10-3 and TRBJ2-1, with TRBD1 matching over 8 bases. The length of the CDR3 is 14 residues. Per the germline V gene, CDR1 is ENHRY and CDR2 is SYGVKD. The V gene end was trimmed by 10 bases and the J gene end by 2 bases; junction bases not matched to a gene: 7. CDR3 nucleotides: TGTGCCACGAAGACAGGGGTAGCCTACAATGAGCAGTTCTTC. The encoded protein is CATKTGVAYNEQFF.

V usage is TRBV19 and J usage is TRBJ2-2; D unclear. Germline CDR1 is LNHDA and CDR2 is SQIVND (reference sequence). V lost 7 bases to trimming and J lost 3 bases, with 18 bases between them. The CDR3 loop spans 16 amino acids. In DNA, the CDR3 is TGTGCCAGTAAACTATTGAGCGCCCGCGACACCGGGGAGCTGTTTTTT. Translated: CASKLLSARDTGELFF.

V and J are TRBV9 and TRBJ2-7; 9 bases align to TRBD2. Germline CDR1 reads SGDLS; CDR2 reads YYNGEE. The CDR3 runs 15 residues. V shed 4 bases, J shed 7 bases, and the junction held 12 bases outside the gene matches. The CDR3 nucleotides are TGTGCCAGCAGCCCTCGGATAGCGGGAGAGGGGGAGCAGTACTTC. Amino acids: CASSPRIAGEGEQYF.

The chain joins TRBV5-1 to TRBJ2-2, with D unresolved. CDR1 SGHRS and CDR2 YFSETQ come from the germline V gene. Trimming cost V 4 bases and J 5 bases, with 12 bases left between them. The CDR3 contains 14 residues. The CDR3 sequence is CASSVSRQTGELFF. CDR3 coding DNA: TGCGCCAGCAGCGTGAGCAGACAAACCGGGGAGCTGTTTTTT.

This sequence joins TRBV14 and TRBJ2-7, with D tentatively TRBD1 (5 bases). Per germline, CDR1 SGHDN and CDR2 FVKESK. V lost 0 bases to trimming and J lost 2 bases, with 14 bases between them. This CDR3 spans 16 amino acids. CDR3 residues: CASSQEDIFLTYEQYF. The CDR3 nucleotides are TGTGCCAGCAGCCAAGAGGACATTTTCCTTACCTACGAGCAGTACTTC.

The chain uses TRBV7-4 and TRBJ1-5, with a tentative D call TRBD1 (5 bases). The CDR3 sequence is 15 residues long. Germline V CDR1 and CDR2: SGHVT, SQSDAQ. Deletions cut 3 bases from V and 3 bases from J, with 12 bases between. In nucleotides, the CDR3 is TGTGCCAGCAGCTTGTGTTGGGGGGTCAATCAGCCCCAGCATTTT. Amino acid sequence: CASSLCWGVNQPQHF. The full variable domain, completed using reference TRBV7-4 and TRBJ1-5, is GAGVSQSPRYKVAKRGRDVALRCDSISGHVTLYWYRQTLGQGSEVLTYSQSDAQRDKSGRPSGRFSAERPERSVSTLKIQRTEQGDSAVYLCASSLCWGVNQPQHFGDGTRLSIL.

The chain recombines TRBV28 with TRBJ1-2; TRBD1 matches at 9 bases. Looked up from germline, CDR1 is MDHEN and CDR2 is SYDVKM. Unmatched junction bases numbered 14, after V lost 8 bases and J lost 13 bases. The CDR3 length is 13 residues. In nucleotides, the CDR3 is TGTGCCAGCCGAGACGAAGGGACAGGGATCACCACCTTC. Protein: CASRDEGTGITTF.

The rearrangement links TRBV6-5 to TRBJ1-4; the D gene is possibly TRBD1 (5 bases). The CDR3 totals 14 residues. Germline V lookup: CDR1 MNHEY, CDR2 SVGAGI. V lost 8 bases to trimming and J lost 5 bases, with 15 bases between them. The CDR3 sequence is CASERGGGNEKLFF. Here the CDR3 DNA reads TGTGCCAGCGAGCGCGGGGGAGGGAATGAAAAACTGTTTTTT.

V usage is TRBV10-3 and J usage is TRBJ1-2; no firm D call. Germline loops: CDR1 ENHRY, CDR2 SYGVKD. Trimming left V 4 bases short and J 2 bases short, with 8 bases between. This CDR3 spans 13 amino acids. CDR3 DNA: TGTGCCATCAGTGCGGAGCCAAACTATGGCTACACCTTC. It translates to CAISAEPNYGYTF.

The V call is TRBV5-6, the J call TRBJ2-7; possible D gene TRBD2, 6 bases. V gave up 0 bases and J gave up 5 bases, with 15 bases separating them. Per germline, CDR1 SGHDT and CDR2 YYEEEE. CDR3 length: 15 residues. Here the CDR3 reads CASSLVGEASHEQYF. The CDR3 DNA reads TGTGCCAGCAGCTTGGTTGGGGAGGCTTCCCACGAGCAGTACTTC. Full variable domain (missing parts from reference TRBV5-6 and TRBJ2-7): DAGVTQSPTHLIKTRGQQVTLRCSPKSGHDTVSWYQQALGQGPQFIFQYYEEEERQRGNFPDRFSGHQFPNYSSELNVNALLLGDSALYLCASSLVGEASHEQYFGPGTRLTVT.

The chain employs TRBV18 and TRBJ1-3; 10 nucleotides line up with TRBD1. In germline, CDR1 is KGHSH, CDR2 LQKENI. The CDR3 has 16 residues. J lost 2 bases, V lost 3 bases, and 4 bases had no gene match. In nucleotides, the CDR3 is TGTGCCAGCTCACCGTGGGGACAGGGGACTGGAAACACCATATATTTT. As protein: CASSPWGQGTGNTIYF.

This chain uses TRBV5-1 with TRBJ1-1; TRBD1 agrees at 7 bases. The CDR3 length is 14 residues. V dropped 0 bases and J dropped 4; count of bases not matched to a gene: 3. Germline V gene data show CDR1 as SGHRS and CDR2 as YFSETQ. CDR3 sequence reads: CASSLEGQSTEAFF. The CDR3 DNA is TGCGCCAGCAGCTTGGAGGGACAGAGCACTGAAGCTTTCTTT.

This clone came up once. V gene TRBV6-5 combines with J gene TRBJ2-5; a weak D match, TRBD2 (7 bases). The end of the DNA is better explained by TRBJ2-7, so the J call may be wrong. The CDR3 runs to 14 residues. The germline V gene encodes CDR1 MNHEY and CDR2 SVGAGI. As DNA, the CDR3 is TGTGCCAGCAGCCTAGGGGGGGTGGCCTACGAGCAGTACTTC. Amino acids: CASSLGGVAYEQYF.

The chain combines TRBV7-9 with TRBJ2-1, with 8 bases that match TRBD1. This CDR3 has 12 residues. V lost 5 bases and J lost 9; bases outside the gene matches: 3. Germline values: CDR1 SEHNR, CDR2 FQNEAQ (reference sequence). CDR3 sequence reads: CASSLQGVEQFF. The DNA for the CDR3 is TGTGCCAGCAGCCTACAGGGGGTTGAGCAGTTCTTC.

The chain joins TRBV10-2 to TRBJ2-2; TRBD2 might be the D (6 bases). The CDR3 has 16 residues. The germline V gene has CDR1 WSHSY and CDR2 SAAADI. The V end was cut by 3 bases, the J end by 7 bases, with 18 bases between. The CDR3 loop reads CASSDYWLARGGELFF. The CDR3 nucleotides are TGCGCCAGCAGTGATTATTGGCTAGCGAGGGGCGGGGAGCTGTTTTTT.

In DNA, the CDR3 is TGTGCCAGCAGTTACTCTGCGGGTACCTACGAGCAGTACTTC. Translating gives CASSYSAGTYEQYF. The chain uses TRBV6-5 and TRBJ2-7; tentative D call: TRBD2 (5 bases). The CDR3 runs 14 residues. Germline V lookup: CDR1 MNHEY, CDR2 SVGAGI. V lost 0 bases, J lost 2 bases, and 8 bases lay in between.

The chain uses TRBV2 and TRBJ1-1; 8 bases line up with TRBD1. J was trimmed by 5 bases and V by 5 bases; bases with no gene match: 10. The CDR3 contains 15 residues. In germline, CDR1 is SNHLY, CDR2 FYNNEI. This CDR3 is CASSIGQGGKTEAFF. DNA of the CDR3: TGTGCCAGCAGTATCGGACAGGGAGGAAAAACTGAAGCTTTCTTT. Looking up the rest from reference TRBV2 and TRBJ1-1 gives the full variable domain: EPEVTQTPSHQVTQMGQEVILRCVPISNHLYFYWYRQILGQKVEFLVSFYNNEISEKSEIFDDQFSVERPDGSNFTLKIRSTKLEDSAMYFCASSIGQGGKTEAFFGQGTRLTVV.

J is TRBJ1-4 and V is TRBV7-2, with TRBD1 matching 9 bases. Losses at the gene ends were 5 bases for V and 7 bases for J; bases not matched to a gene: 5. CDR3 length: 14 residues. The germline CDR1 and CDR2 sequences are SGHTA and FQGNSA. The CDR3 bases are TGTGCCAGCAGCCTCGACAGGGGGATTGAAAAACTGTTTTTT. Translating it yields CASSLDRGIEKLFF.

The CDR3 bases are TGTGCCAGCGGTCACGCGGGAGGGACGAAAGAGACCCAGTACTTC. Residues: CASGHAGGTKETQYF. The J gene is TRBJ2-5, the V gene TRBV2; 9 nucleotides line up with TRBD2. The CDR3 consists of 15 residues. Germline V gives CDR1 SNHLY, CDR2 FYNNEI. V trimming: 8 bases; J trimming: 3 bases; junction bases outside the gene matches: 10.

The V and J genes are TRBV4-2 and TRBJ1-1; TRBD1 might be the D (6 bases). This CDR3 is built from 16 residues. V lost 0 bases, J lost 8 bases, and 19 bases lay in between. Germline lookup yields CDR1 LGHNA and CDR2 YNFKEQ. The CDR3 sequence: CASSQDSVGGAKEAFF. The CDR3 DNA sequence: TGTGCCAGCAGCCAAGATAGTGTTGGGGGCGCGAAGGAAGCTTTCTTT.

The J gene is TRBJ2-5, the V gene TRBV25-1; tentative D call: TRBD2 (6 bases). Germline loops: CDR1 MGHDK, CDR2 SYGVNS. V was shortened by 5 bases and J by 5 bases, with 24 bases between the two germline ends. This CDR3 spans 17 amino acids. The CDR3: CASSQSDAGGARETQYF. The DNA of the CDR3 is TGTGCCAGCAGTCAGAGTGATGCTGGAGGGGCTAGGGAGACCCAGTACTTC.

This rearrangement joins TRBV10-3 to TRBJ2-1; 12 positions agree with TRBD2. V lost 0 bases, J lost 7 bases, and 10 bases stayed unmatched. The CDR3 spans 18 residues. Germline assignment: CDR1 ENHRY and CDR2 SYGVKD. The CDR3 DNA is TGTGCCATCAGTGAGTCGTTAGGACTAGCGGGGAGGGGAAATGAGCAGTTCTTC. It specifies CAISESLGLAGRGNEQFF.

The V call is TRBV5-1, the J call TRBJ2-7, with a weak D call TRBD1 (7 bases). Trimming stripped 4 bases from V and 2 bases from J, with 19 bases between. Germline assignment: CDR1 SGHRS and CDR2 YFSETQ. The CDR3 covers 16 residues. In DNA, the CDR3 is TGCGCCAGCAGCCCAACGGCGGGGACAGCGACCTACGAGCAGTACTTC. This codes for CASSPTAGTATYEQYF.

V usage is TRBV28 and J usage is TRBJ2-1; 11 bases align to TRBD2. The CDR3 spans 13 residues. Germline assignment: CDR1 MDHEN and CDR2 SYDVKM. V was clipped by 9 bases and J by 7 bases; unmatched bases: 5. The CDR3 coding sequence is TGTGCCAGTCTAGCGGGAGGAAGGAATGAGCAGTTCTTC. Its translation is CASLAGGRNEQFF.

This chain joins TRBV28 and TRBJ1-1; D remains unclear. Germline V CDR1 and CDR2: MDHEN, SYDVKM. The germline V and J ends were trimmed by 6 bases and 8 bases, with 10 bases remaining between them. The CDR3 is 11 residues long. For the CDR3, the DNA is TGTGCCAGCAGACTCTCACAGGAAGCTTTCTTT. This encodes CASRLSQEAFF.

The V call is TRBV19, the J call TRBJ2-1, with TRBD2 matching 7 bases. The CDR3 runs to 16 residues. The J segment lost 4 bases and the V segment lost 5 bases, leaving 11 bases of the junction unmatched. Germline CDR1 LNHDA, CDR2 SQIVND (reference sequence). The CDR3 is CASSPLETSIYNEQFF. The CDR3 coding sequence is TGTGCCAGTAGTCCTCTCGAGACTAGCATTTACAATGAGCAGTTCTTC.

The chain joins TRBV10-3 to TRBJ1-2; the D gene is possibly TRBD1 (5 bases). Per germline, CDR1 ENHRY and CDR2 SYGVKD. V lost 3 bases and J lost 8, with 10 bases in between. The CDR3 loop spans 12 amino acids. The CDR3 coding sequence is TGTGCCATCAGTGACCGGGGGAACGGCTACACCTTC. Protein sequence: CAISDRGNGYTF.